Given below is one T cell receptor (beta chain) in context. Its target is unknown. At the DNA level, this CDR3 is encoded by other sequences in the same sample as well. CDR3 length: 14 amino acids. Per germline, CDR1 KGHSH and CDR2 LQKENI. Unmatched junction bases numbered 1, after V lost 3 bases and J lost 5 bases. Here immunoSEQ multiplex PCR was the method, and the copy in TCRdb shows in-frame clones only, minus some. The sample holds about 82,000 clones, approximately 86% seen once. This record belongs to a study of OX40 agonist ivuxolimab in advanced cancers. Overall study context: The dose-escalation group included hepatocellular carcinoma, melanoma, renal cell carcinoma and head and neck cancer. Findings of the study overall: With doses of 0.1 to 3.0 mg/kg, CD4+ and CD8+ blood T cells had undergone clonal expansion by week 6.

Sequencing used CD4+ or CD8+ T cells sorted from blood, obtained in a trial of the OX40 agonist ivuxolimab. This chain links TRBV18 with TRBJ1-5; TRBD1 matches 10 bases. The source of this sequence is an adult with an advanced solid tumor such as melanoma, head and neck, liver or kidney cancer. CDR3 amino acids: CASSPGQGHQPQHF. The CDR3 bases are TGTGCCAGCTCACCGGGACAGGGGCATCAGCCCCAGCATTTT.